These T cell receptor beta chains were read from a single sample in a study of OX40 agonist ivuxolimab in advanced cancers. Profiled with immunoSEQ multiplex PCR; TCRdb holds only in-frame clones, not every one. The sample contains about 74,000 clones, 85% to 95% of which appear only once. Material: CD4+ or CD8+ T cells sorted from blood, obtained in a trial of the OX40 agonist ivuxolimab. The receptors derive from an adult with an advanced solid tumor such as melanoma, head and neck, liver or kidney cancer. CDR3s include the opening cysteine and the closing phenylalanine or tryptophan. A D gene is named only where the DNA matches it firmly. Clone size is shown for a subset of rows, as once, few, many or a class of expanded clone.

>NA|TRBJ2-4|TRBD1|TRBV2
CASSTTGGRNIQYF
TGTGCCAGCAGTACGACAGGGGGCAGGAACATTCAGTACTTC
>NA|TRBJ1-1|TRBD1|TRBV19
CASNKGARTEAFF
TGTGCCAGTAACAAGGGGGCAAGGACTGAAGCTTTCTTT
>NA|TRBJ2-1|NA|TRBV11-2
CASSEREAYNEQFF
TGTGCCAGCAGCGAACGGGAAGCGTACAATGAGCAGTTCTTC
>NA|TRBJ1-5|TRBD1|TRBV7-8
CASSSSAGTGAHQPQHF
TGTGCCAGCAGCTCCTCCGCCGGGACAGGGGCTCATCAGCCCCAGCATTTT
>NA|TRBJ2-5|NA|TRBV7-9
CASSLEDTSWETQYF
TGTGCCAGCAGCTTAGAGGATACCAGTTGGGAGACCCAGTACTTC
>NA|TRBJ1-2|NA|TRBV25-1
CASSEYNLDYGYTF
TGTGCCAGCAGTGAATATAACCTAGACTATGGCTACACCTTC
>once|TRBJ1-1|TRBD1|TRBV27
CASSSTGAVGTEAFF
TGTGCCAGCAGTTCGACAGGGGCGGTGGGCACTGAAGCTTTCTTT
>NA|TRBJ1-1|NA|TRBV7-3
CASSLTGDLTRTEAFF
TGTGCCAGCAGCTTAACTGGAGACCTAACTCGCACTGAAGCTTTCTTT
>NA|TRBJ2-7|TRBD1|TRBV27
CASSSGRQGPSYEQYF
TGTGCCAGCAGTTCCGGCAGACAGGGGCCCTCCTACGAGCAGTACTTC
>NA|TRBJ2-1|NA|TRBV4-1
CASSQGPGGPEQFF
TGCGCCAGCAGCCAAGGACCAGGGGGGCCAGAGCAGTTCTTC
>NA|TRBJ1-6|NA|TRBV9
CASSGTQDSYNSPLHF
TGTGCCAGCAGCGGGACCCAGGACTCCTATAATTCACCCCTCCACTTT
>NA|TRBJ2-1|NA|TRBV11-1
CASRSGQGMNEQFF
TGTGCCAGCCGGTCTGGTCAAGGGATGAATGAGCAGTTCTTC
>NA|TRBJ1-1|NA|TRBV6-5
CASSFSPRTEAFF
TGTGCCAGCAGCTTCTCCCCGCGCACTGAAGCTTTCTTT
>NA|TRBJ2-7|TRBD1|TRBV19
CASSNTGGYEQYF
TGTGCCAGTAGTAACACAGGGGGCTACGAGCAGTACTTC